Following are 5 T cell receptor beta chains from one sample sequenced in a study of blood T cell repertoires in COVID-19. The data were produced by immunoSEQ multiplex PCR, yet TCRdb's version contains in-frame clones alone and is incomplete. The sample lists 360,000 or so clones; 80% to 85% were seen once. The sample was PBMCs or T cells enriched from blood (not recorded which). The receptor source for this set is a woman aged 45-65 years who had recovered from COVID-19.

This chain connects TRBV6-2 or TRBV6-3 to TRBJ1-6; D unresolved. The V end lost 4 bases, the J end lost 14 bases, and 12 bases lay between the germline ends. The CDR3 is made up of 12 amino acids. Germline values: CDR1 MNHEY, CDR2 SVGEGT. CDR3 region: CASSSPREALHF. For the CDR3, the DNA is TGTGCCAGCAGTTCCCCGCGAGAGGCCCTCCACTTT.

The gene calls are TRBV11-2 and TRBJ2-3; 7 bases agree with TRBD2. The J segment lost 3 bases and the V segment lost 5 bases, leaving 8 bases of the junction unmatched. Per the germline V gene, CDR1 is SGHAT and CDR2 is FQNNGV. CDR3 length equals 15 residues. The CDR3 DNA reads TGTGCCAGCAGCCCTCGAGCGGGGCCGACAGATACGCAGTATTTT. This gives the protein CASSPRAGPTDTQYF.

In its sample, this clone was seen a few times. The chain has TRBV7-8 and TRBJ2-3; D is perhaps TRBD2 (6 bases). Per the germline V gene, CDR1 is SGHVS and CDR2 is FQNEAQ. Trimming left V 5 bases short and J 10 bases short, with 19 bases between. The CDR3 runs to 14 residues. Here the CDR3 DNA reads TGTGCCAGCAGCCCACCGGGACTCTCGGGAGCGCAGTATTTT. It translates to CASSPPGLSGAQYF.

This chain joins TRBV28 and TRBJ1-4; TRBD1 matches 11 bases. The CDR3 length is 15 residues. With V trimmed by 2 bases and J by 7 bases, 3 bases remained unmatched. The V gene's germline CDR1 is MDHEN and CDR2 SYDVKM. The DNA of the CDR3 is TGTGCCAGCAGTTTAGGGGGGACAGGGGGTGAAAAACTGTTTTTT. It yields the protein CASSLGGTGGEKLFF. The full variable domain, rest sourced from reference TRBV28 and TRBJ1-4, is DVKVTQSSRYLVKRTGEKVFLECVQDMDHENMFWYRQDPGLGLRLIYFSYDVKMKEKGDIPEGYSVSREKKERFSLILESASTNQTSMYLCASSLGGTGGEKLFFGSGTQLSVL.

The CDR3 is CASSLGQGYQETQYF. The DNA for the CDR3 is TGTGCCAGCAGCCTAGGACAGGGTTACCAAGAGACCCAGTACTTC. The genes are TRBV3-1 (or the pseudogene TRBV3-2) and TRBJ2-5, with 8 bases aligning to TRBD1. J was trimmed by 0 bases and V by 4 bases; bases with no gene match: 4. This CDR3 is 15 amino acids long. Germline assignment: CDR1 LGHDT and CDR2 YNNKEL (reference sequence).